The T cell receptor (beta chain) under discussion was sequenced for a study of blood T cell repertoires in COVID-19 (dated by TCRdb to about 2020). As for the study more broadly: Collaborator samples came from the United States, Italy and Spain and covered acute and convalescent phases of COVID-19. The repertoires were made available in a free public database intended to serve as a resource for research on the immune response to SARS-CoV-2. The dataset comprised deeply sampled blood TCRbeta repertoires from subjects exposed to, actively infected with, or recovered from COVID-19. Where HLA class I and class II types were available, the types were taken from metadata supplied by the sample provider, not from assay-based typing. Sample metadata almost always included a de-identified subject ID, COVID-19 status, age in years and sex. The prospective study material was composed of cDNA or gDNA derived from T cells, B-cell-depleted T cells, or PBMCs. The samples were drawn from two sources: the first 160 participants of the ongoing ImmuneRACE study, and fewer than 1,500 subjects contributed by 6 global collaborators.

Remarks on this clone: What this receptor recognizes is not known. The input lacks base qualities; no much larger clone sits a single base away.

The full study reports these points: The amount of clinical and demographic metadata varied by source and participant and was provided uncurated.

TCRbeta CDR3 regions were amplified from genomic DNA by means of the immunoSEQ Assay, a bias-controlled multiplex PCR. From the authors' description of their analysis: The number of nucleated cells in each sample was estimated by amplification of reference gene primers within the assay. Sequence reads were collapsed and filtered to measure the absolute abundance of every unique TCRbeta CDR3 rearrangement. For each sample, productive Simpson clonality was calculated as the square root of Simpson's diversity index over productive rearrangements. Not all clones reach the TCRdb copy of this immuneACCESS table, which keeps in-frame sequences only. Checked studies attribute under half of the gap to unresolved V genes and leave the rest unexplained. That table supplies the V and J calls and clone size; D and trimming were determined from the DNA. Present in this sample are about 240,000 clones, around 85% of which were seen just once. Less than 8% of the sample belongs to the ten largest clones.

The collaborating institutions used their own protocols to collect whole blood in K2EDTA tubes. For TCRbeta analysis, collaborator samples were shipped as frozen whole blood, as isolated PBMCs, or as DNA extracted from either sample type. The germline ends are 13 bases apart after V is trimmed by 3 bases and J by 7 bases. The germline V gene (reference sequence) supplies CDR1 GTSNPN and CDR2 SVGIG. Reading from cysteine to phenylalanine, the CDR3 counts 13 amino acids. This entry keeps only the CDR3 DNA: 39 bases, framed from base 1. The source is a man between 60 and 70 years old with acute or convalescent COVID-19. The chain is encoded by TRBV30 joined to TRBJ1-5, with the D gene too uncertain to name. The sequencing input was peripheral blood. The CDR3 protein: CAWRGGVGQPQHF. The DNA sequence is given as TGTGCCTGGAGAGGCGGGGTCGGACAGCCCCAGCATTTT.